Listed below are T cell receptor beta chains from one sample, sequenced in a study of vaccination effects on CD4 cells after COVID-19. Clones were read by immunoSEQ multiplex PCR, and TCRdb kept only the in-frame ones, dropping some. The data show about 15,000 clones, with approximately 70% seen just once and approximately 10% held by the top ten. Their recognized antigens are unknown. The sequencing here drew on CD4+ T cells from PBMCs cultured with SARS-CoV-2 spike peptides, taken after COVID-19 vaccination. The receptors stem from a human donor who received a COVID-19 vaccine. Each CDR3 is given without its conserved first and last residue. Fields, in order: J gene, clone size, V gene, CDR3 length, CDR3 protein. Only part of the rows carry a size: once, few, many, or a class if the clone is expanded.

j_gene: TRBJ2-7; abundance: -; v_gene: TRBV7-2; len: 10; CDR3aa: ASSLSSYEQY
j_gene: TRBJ2-5; abundance: once; v_gene: TRBV29-1; len: 9; CDR3aa: SVDGWETQY
j_gene: TRBJ1-2; abundance: once; v_gene: TRBV5-5; len: 12; CDR3aa: ASSLDTGVGGYT
j_gene: TRBJ1-4; abundance: few; v_gene: TRBV27; len: 10; CDR3aa: ASSLRGEKLF
j_gene: TRBJ2-7; abundance: -; v_gene: TRBV6-1; len: 11; CDR3aa: ASSEWISYEQY
j_gene: TRBJ2-2; abundance: once; v_gene: TRBV27; len: 12; CDR3aa: ASSFSTNTGELF
j_gene: TRBJ1-1; abundance: -; v_gene: TRBV5-1; len: 14; CDR3aa: ASFPSPQVRGTEAF
j_gene: TRBJ2-7; abundance: -; v_gene: TRBV6-1; len: 14; CDR3aa: ASSESRWSNDDEQY
j_gene: TRBJ1-6; abundance: few; v_gene: TRBV3-1/TRBV3-2; len: 12; CDR3aa: ASSPRRGDSPLH
j_gene: TRBJ2-5; abundance: -; v_gene: TRBV10-3; len: 12; CDR3aa: AISPSGQQETQY
j_gene: TRBJ2-1; abundance: -; v_gene: TRBV5-4; len: 15; CDR3aa: ASSLASGGAIYNEQF
j_gene: TRBJ1-3; abundance: -; v_gene: TRBV7-3; len: 12; CDR3aa: ASSSDPSGNTIY
j_gene: TRBJ2-3; abundance: -; v_gene: TRBV6-5; len: 12; CDR3aa: ASNRGGGTDTQY
j_gene: TRBJ2-7; abundance: few; v_gene: TRBV2; len: 11; CDR3aa: ASSENWGYEQY
j_gene: TRBJ1-3; abundance: few; v_gene: TRBV28; len: 14; CDR3aa: ASSSQGKPSGNTIY
j_gene: TRBJ1-2; abundance: few; v_gene: TRBV4-3; len: 13; CDR3aa: ASSQDPGFGYGYT
j_gene: TRBJ1-1; abundance: -; v_gene: TRBV29-1; len: 11; CDR3aa: SVQGQGNTEAF
j_gene: TRBJ2-2; abundance: -; v_gene: TRBV5-5; len: 10; CDR3aa: ASSLNTGELF
j_gene: TRBJ2-7; abundance: -; v_gene: TRBV12-3/TRBV12-4; len: 11; CDR3aa: ASNRGGPGEQY
j_gene: TRBJ2-2; abundance: few; v_gene: TRBV7-3; len: 10; CDR3aa: ASSGDTGELF
j_gene: TRBJ2-7; abundance: -; v_gene: TRBV5-1; len: 12; CDR3aa: ASSARSGMDEQY
j_gene: TRBJ2-7; abundance: -; v_gene: TRBV27; len: 12; CDR3aa: ASSLRGGRDEQY
j_gene: TRBJ1-2; abundance: -; v_gene: TRBV5-1; len: 15; CDR3aa: ASSLLGTGGDNYGYT
j_gene: TRBJ1-1; abundance: -; v_gene: TRBV19; len: 11; CDR3aa: ASARGKNTEAF
j_gene: TRBJ2-1; abundance: -; v_gene: TRBV29-1; len: 11; CDR3aa: SAGQGSYNEQF
j_gene: TRBJ2-3; abundance: -; v_gene: TRBV11-2; len: 13; CDR3aa: ASSSTTRGKDTQY
j_gene: TRBJ1-2; abundance: -; v_gene: TRBV5-1; len: 10; CDR3aa: ASSLSGFGYT
j_gene: TRBJ1-3; abundance: -; v_gene: TRBV7-6; len: 14; CDR3aa: ASSLEVSALGNTIY
j_gene: TRBJ2-7; abundance: few; v_gene: TRBV19; len: 13; CDR3aa: ASSIFNGRSSEQY
j_gene: TRBJ1-1; abundance: once; v_gene: TRBV5-4; len: 12; CDR3aa: ASSLGLIGTEAF
j_gene: TRBJ2-6; abundance: -; v_gene: TRBV5-5; len: 15; CDR3aa: ASSLETSGPGANVLT
j_gene: TRBJ1-1; abundance: -; v_gene: TRBV6-5; len: 11; CDR3aa: ATRTGWNTEAF
j_gene: TRBJ1-2; abundance: -; v_gene: TRBV5-4; len: 12; CDR3aa: ASSFSAPGYGYT
j_gene: TRBJ2-3; abundance: medium-sized; v_gene: TRBV19; len: 13; CDR3aa: ASSTLAASTDTQY
j_gene: TRBJ2-2; abundance: -; v_gene: TRBV28; len: 13; CDR3aa: ASSSSLGVTGELF
j_gene: TRBJ2-3; abundance: -; v_gene: TRBV5-1; len: 14; CDR3aa: ASSLVAGASPDTQY
j_gene: TRBJ2-2; abundance: -; v_gene: TRBV19; len: 12; CDR3aa: ASSGQANTGELF
j_gene: TRBJ1-1; abundance: -; v_gene: TRBV7-9; len: 11; CDR3aa: ASSPAANTEAF
j_gene: TRBJ2-2; abundance: few; v_gene: TRBV19; len: 13; CDR3aa: ASSIEGGNTGELF
j_gene: TRBJ1-6; abundance: -; v_gene: TRBV12-3/TRBV12-4; len: 11; CDR3aa: ASSPLYNSPLH
j_gene: TRBJ1-1; abundance: -; v_gene: TRBV5-4; len: 9; CDR3aa: ASSFSDEAF